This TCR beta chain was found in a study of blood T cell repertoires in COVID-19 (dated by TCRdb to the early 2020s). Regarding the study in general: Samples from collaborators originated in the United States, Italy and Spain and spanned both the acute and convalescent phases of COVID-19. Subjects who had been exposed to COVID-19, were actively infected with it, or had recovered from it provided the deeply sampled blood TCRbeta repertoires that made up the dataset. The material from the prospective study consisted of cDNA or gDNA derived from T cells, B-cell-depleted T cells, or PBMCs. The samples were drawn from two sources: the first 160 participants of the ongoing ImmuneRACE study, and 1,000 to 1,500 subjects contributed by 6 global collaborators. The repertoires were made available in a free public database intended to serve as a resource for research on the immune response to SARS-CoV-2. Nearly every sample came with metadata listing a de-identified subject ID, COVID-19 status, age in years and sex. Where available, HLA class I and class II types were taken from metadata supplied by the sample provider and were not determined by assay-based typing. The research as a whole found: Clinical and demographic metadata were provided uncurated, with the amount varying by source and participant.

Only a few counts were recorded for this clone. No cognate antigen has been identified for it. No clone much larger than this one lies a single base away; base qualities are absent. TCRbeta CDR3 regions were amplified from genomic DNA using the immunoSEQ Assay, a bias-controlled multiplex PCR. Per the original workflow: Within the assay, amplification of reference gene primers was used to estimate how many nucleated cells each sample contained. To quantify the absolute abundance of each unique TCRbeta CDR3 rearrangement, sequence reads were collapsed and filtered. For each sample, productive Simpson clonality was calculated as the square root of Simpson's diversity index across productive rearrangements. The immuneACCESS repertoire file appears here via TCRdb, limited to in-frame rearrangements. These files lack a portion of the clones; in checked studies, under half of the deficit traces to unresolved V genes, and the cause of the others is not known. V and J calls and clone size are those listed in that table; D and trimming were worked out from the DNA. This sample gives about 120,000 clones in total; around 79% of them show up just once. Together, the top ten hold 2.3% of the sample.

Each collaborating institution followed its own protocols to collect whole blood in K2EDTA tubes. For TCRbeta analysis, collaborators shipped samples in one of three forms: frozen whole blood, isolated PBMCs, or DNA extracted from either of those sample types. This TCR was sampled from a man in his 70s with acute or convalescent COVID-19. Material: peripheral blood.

The CDR3 region: CASSPGQATDGPQHF. The DNA is as follows: TGTGCCAGCAGCCCTGGACAGGCTACTGATGGGCCCCAGCATTTT. Rearrangement joined TRBV7-2 to TRBJ1-5, and 7 bases in between align with TRBD1. The CDR3 spans 15 residues, from the cysteine through the phenylalanine. Of the read, only the CDR3 DNA is kept; its 45 bases are in frame from base 1. For this chain, trimming is 5 bases at the V end and 9 bases at the J end, and the number of junction bases without a gene match is 13. CDR1 and CDR2, looked up from the germline V gene, are SGHTA and FQGNSA.